This entry concerns a single T cell receptor (beta chain). Its antigen is undetermined. The data belong to a study of cytomegalovirus exposure and HLA in healthy donors. General study results and limits: A further, later analysis showed that HLA-associated TCR beta chains (compared with equally common others) were more clonally expanded. A previous analysis found most TCR beta V segments productive roughly 87% or roughly 30% of the time. When analyzed later, a missense DCLRE1C variant was found to be linked to TCR beta V- and J-gene trimming. Later findings reportedly placed an Asian-associated ancestry cluster below the roughly 660-donor mean for N-insertions.

This PCR relied on a set of 60 Vbeta primers and 13 Jbeta primers. Repertoires were generated with immunoSEQ multiplex PCR, while TCRdb's copy carries only in-frame clones and drops some. This table holds fewer than 250,000 clones, about 76% found once. Germline CDR1 reads LNHDA; CDR2 reads SQIVND (reference sequence). The CDR3 runs to 16 residues. The V gene lost 7 bases and the J gene lost 1 base, with 18 bases spanning the gap. Sequences were obtained from PBMCs. The TCR was taken from a male donor in good health and CMV-seropositive. The J gene is TRBJ2-3, the V gene TRBV19; D might be TRBD1 (6 bases). DNA for the CDR3: TGTGCCAGTAAGGAGTGGGGGCAGGGGCGCACAGATACGCAGTATTTT. Its translation: CASKEWGQGRTDTQYF.